These T cell receptor beta chains were read from a single sample in a study of regulatory T cells in long-lasting Graves disease. TCRdb processed the multiplex PCR reads anew with MiXCR; each CDR3 protein has one entry. This sample has hundreds of thousands of distinct CDR3 sequences, with around 15% found just once. These data were also filed under a second study, of T cells in Graves' hyperthyroidism and ophthalmopathy.

The sequenced sample was peripheral blood mononuclear cells (PBMCs), obtained at new diagnosis, from a patient treated with antithyroid drugs. These receptors were obtained from a woman in her 30s with Graves disease. CDR3s include the opening cysteine and the closing phenylalanine or tryptophan. The order of the fields is D gene, clone size, V gene, CDR3 length, J gene, CDR3 DNA, CDR3 protein. D genes are given only for firm matches. A clone size is listed for some rows: how often the clone was seen (once, few, many), or a class if it is expanded.

d_call: TRBD2
clone_size: many
v_call: TRBV7-3
cdr3_length: 15
j_call: TRBJ2-7
cdr3_nt: TGTGCCAGCAGCCTACTAGCGGGACCCACCTACGAGCAGTACTTC
cdr3_aa: CASSLLAGPTYEQYF

d_call: -
clone_size: many
v_call: TRBV2
cdr3_length: 13
j_call: TRBJ2-2
cdr3_nt: TGTGCCAGCAGTGAACGTTCTCCCGGGGAGCTGTTTTTT
cdr3_aa: CASSERSPGELFF

d_call: TRBD2
clone_size: many
v_call: TRBV7-2
cdr3_length: 17
j_call: TRBJ2-7
cdr3_nt: TGTGCCAGCAGCGATCCGGGACTAGCGGGAGTTCTCTACGAGCAGTACTTC
cdr3_aa: CASSDPGLAGVLYEQYF

d_call: -
clone_size: -
v_call: TRBV14
cdr3_length: 11
j_call: TRBJ2-7
cdr3_nt: TGTGCCAGCAGCCGAGGCCCGGAGAGGTACTTC
cdr3_aa: CASSRGPERYF

d_call: -
clone_size: -
v_call: TRBV30
cdr3_length: 13
j_call: TRBJ2-3
cdr3_nt: TGTGCCTGGACAGCGCCGAACACAGATACGCAGTATTTT
cdr3_aa: CAWTAPNTDTQYF

d_call: TRBD2
clone_size: -
v_call: TRBV3-1
cdr3_length: 17
j_call: TRBJ2-3
cdr3_nt: TGTGCCAGCAGTCTTCCTCTACTAGCGGGAAAAAGTGGTGGGCAGTATTTT
cdr3_aa: CASSLPLLAGKSGGQYF

d_call: -
clone_size: many
v_call: TRBV10-3
cdr3_length: 13
j_call: TRBJ1-1
cdr3_nt: TGTGCCATCAGCCCGACCCTAAAAACTGAAGCTTTCTTT
cdr3_aa: CAISPTLKTEAFF

d_call: -
clone_size: few
v_call: TRBV20-1
cdr3_length: 16
j_call: TRBJ2-7
cdr3_nt: TGCAGTGCTAGTCATCGGGTGGGTAAAGGACACTACGAGCAGTACTTC
cdr3_aa: CSASHRVGKGHYEQYF

d_call: -
clone_size: many
v_call: TRBV12-3/TRBV12-4
cdr3_length: 13
j_call: TRBJ2-1
cdr3_nt: TGTGCCAGCAGTTGGGGCCCGTCAAATGAGCAGTTCTTC
cdr3_aa: CASSWGPSNEQFF

d_call: -
clone_size: -
v_call: TRBV9
cdr3_length: 15
j_call: TRBJ1-1
cdr3_nt: TGTGCCAGCAGCGTAGCCCCGGGGGGGCAGGTTGAAGCTTTCTTT
cdr3_aa: CASSVAPGGQVEAFF